This T cell receptor beta chain is from a study of blood T cell repertoires in COVID-19. Here immunoSEQ multiplex PCR was the method, and the copy in TCRdb shows in-frame clones only, minus some. The sample shows hundreds of thousands of clones, almost 85% of them seen only once. Sequencing used peripheral blood. This clonotype originated in a human donor in a cohort sampled during active COVID-19.

This CDR3 is CASSQGGDRGTGELFF. The CDR3 DNA follows: TGTGCCAGCAGCCAGGGGGGGGACAGGGGTACCGGGGAGCTGTTTTTT. The rearrangement links TRBV4-2 to TRBJ2-2; TRBD1 matches 10 bases. V gave up 3 bases and J gave up 5 bases; unmatched junction bases: 6. There are 16 residues in the CDR3. CDR1 is LGHNA and CDR2 is YNFKEQ in the germline V gene.